This entry lists 4 T cell receptor beta chains sequenced from one sample in a study of T cells in Graves' hyperthyroidism and ophthalmopathy. RNA transcripts served as the template for amplifying TCR beta CDR3 regions. HTBI primers were the set used in a first-round RT-PCR of the TCR CDR3. TCRdb processed the multiplex PCR reads anew with MiXCR; each CDR3 protein has one entry. The sample shows almost 600,000 distinct CDR3 sequences, about 15% of them seen only once. Sequencing was carried out using blood. These receptors were taken from a woman in her 30s with Graves' hyperthyroidism that later progressed to Graves' ophthalmopathy.

This clonotype was counted many times. The chain is built from TRBV24-1 and TRBJ2-3, with a possible D match to TRBD1 (5 bases). Trimming removed 4 bases at V and 6 bases at J, with 19 bases between. CDR3 size: 16 residues. Looked up from germline, CDR1 is KGHDR and CDR2 is SFDVKD. The CDR3 nucleotides are TGTGCCACCAGTGACCCCGGGCGGCGTGCAGGGGATACGCAGTATTTT. Translation: CATSDPGRRAGDTQYF.

DNA for the CDR3: TGTGCCAGCGGACCAGGGGACCGCACAGATACGCAGTATTTT. Translation gives CASGPGDRTDTQYF. The chain has TRBV25-1 and TRBJ2-3, with a possible D match to TRBD1 (6 bases). This CDR3 comprises 14 residues. V lost 8 bases, J lost 1 base, and 13 bases lay in between. Germline V gives CDR1 MGHDK, CDR2 SYGVNS. The full variable domain, completed using reference TRBV25-1 and TRBJ2-3, is EADIYQTPRYLVIGTGKKITLECSQTMGHDKMYWYQQDPGMELHLIHYSYGVNSTEKGDLSSESTVSRIRTEHFPLTLESARPSHTSQYLCASGPGDRTDTQYFGPGTRLTVL.

This clonotype was picked up many times. V and J are TRBV6-2 or TRBV6-3 and TRBJ2-7; unclear D gene. The CDR3 sequence is 12 residues long. Germline V gene data show CDR1 as MNHEY and CDR2 as SVGEGT. Between the trimmed V and J ends, which lost 0 bases and 3 bases, there was a span of 3 bases. CDR3 nucleotide sequence: TGTGCCAGCAGTTACTCGGACTACGAGCAGTACTTC. Protein: CASSYSDYEQYF.

A few counts support this clonotype. The gene calls are TRBV30 and TRBJ2-7, with unresolved D. The CDR3 is made up of 16 amino acids. Germline CDR1 is GTSNPN and CDR2 is SVGIG (reference sequence). V gave up 0 bases and J gave up 2 bases, with 17 bases separating them. For the CDR3, the DNA is TGTGCCTGGAGTGTACAATACAGAATGAAGGCCTACGAGCAGTACTTC. Protein sequence: CAWSVQYRMKAYEQYF.